This TCR beta chain is from a study of cytomegalovirus exposure and HLA in healthy donors. Study-level points and caveats: TCR beta sequences numbering roughly 18,000 were associated with HLA alleles at 0.05 false discovery rate in a later analysis. The study recorded about 150 TCR beta chains that were cytomegalovirus-associated. An analysis was carried out at a later point. It showed that HLA-associated TCR beta chains were more clonally expanded than equally common non-associated chains.

V lost 4 bases, J lost 3 bases, and 12 bases stayed unmatched. The CDR3 covers 16 residues. The germline V gene has CDR1 SGHRS and CDR2 YFSETQ. Amplification used 60 Vbeta primers and 13 Jbeta primers. Original analysis: Later, an analysis found roughly 80 million unique TCR beta chains, and roughly 10 million of these were shared. Profiled with immunoSEQ multiplex PCR; TCRdb holds only in-frame clones, not every one. V and J calls plus clone size are reproduced from that table; the DNA served to infer D and trimming. The sample holds about 160,000 clones, about 79% seen once. On this clone itself: Its antigen is currently unknown. This sample includes further DNA sequences coding for the same CDR3.

The sequence was obtained from a woman in her forties or fifties in good health and CMV-seropositive. Sequenced input: PBMCs. This chain uses TRBV5-1 with TRBJ1-1; 7 bases map to TRBD1. CDR3 region: CASSPSTTGVDTEAFF. CDR3 sequence (DNA): TGCGCCAGCAGCCCCAGCACTACAGGGGTAGACACTGAAGCTTTCTTT. Complete variable domain (other parts from reference TRBV5-1 and TRBJ1-1): KAGVTQTPRYLIKTRGQQVTLSCSPISGHRSVSWYQQTPGQGLQFLFEYFSETQRNKGNFPGRFSGRQFSNSRSEMNVSTLELGDSALYLCASSPSTTGVDTEAFFGQGTRLTVV.